This T cell receptor (beta chain) originates from a study of technical replicates of blood from a handful of donors. TCRdb's table, derived via immunoSEQ multiplex PCR, lists solely in-frame clones and lacks some. The table shows about 89,000 clones, with 94% occurring only once. The V gene end was trimmed by 6 bases and the J gene end by 3 bases; junction bases not matched to a gene: 3. The CDR3 contains 14 residues. Looked up from germline, CDR1 is SNHLY and CDR2 is FYNNEI. This rearrangement joins TRBV2 to TRBJ1-4; TRBD1 aligns across 8 bases. Sequencing was performed on T cells isolated from PBMCs. The TCR was taken from a human donor in good health. DNA of the CDR3: TGTGCCAGCAGCCCGGGACAGGCTAATGAAAAACTGTTTTTT. It is translated as CASSPGQANEKLFF. The whole variable domain, filled in from reference TRBV2 and TRBJ1-4, reads EPEVTQTPSHQVTQMGQEVILRCVPISNHLYFYWYRQILGQKVEFLVSFYNNEISEKSEIFDDQFSVERPDGSNFTLKIRSTKLEDSAMYFCASSPGQANEKLFFGSGTQLSVL.